The 31 T cell receptor beta chains reported below all come from one sample, sequenced in a study of blood T cells in healthy people across ages. PCR was performed a second time for roughly 6 to 12 cycles using a sample-barcoded 5' primer and a J-beta primer mix. MiXCR, applied by TCRdb to the 5' RACE reads, yields one record per CDR3 protein. Of some 850,000 distinct CDR3 sequences detected, under 30% appear once; the ten largest clones hold 2.5% to 3.5%. This same sample was also taken into another study, of T cells of mothers and their children.

Sequencing was done on a sample of blood. These receptors originate from a boy between 10 and 17 years old in good health.

This clonotype showed up just a few times. This chain connects TRBV20-1 to TRBJ2-1; the match to TRBD2 covers 12 bases. Trimming took 0 bases from V and 10 from J; bases not matched to a gene: 16. This CDR3 is 18 amino acids long. The germline V gene encodes CDR1 DFQATT and CDR2 SNEGSKA (reference sequence). CDR3 residues: CSARDPKSTSGGRGEQFF. The CDR3 coding sequence is TGCAGTGCTAGAGACCCTAAATCTACTAGCGGGGGGCGAGGGGAGCAGTTCTTC.

The chain employs TRBV27 and TRBJ2-1; D might be TRBD1 (5 bases). The germline CDR1 and CDR2 sequences are MNHEY and SMNVEV (reference sequence). V lost 3 bases and J lost 3, with 12 bases in between. The CDR3 runs to 15 residues. The CDR3 nucleotides read TGTGCCAGCAGTTTTAGGGGAAAGGACTACAATGAGCAGTTCTTC. Translating gives CASSFRGKDYNEQFF.

This clonotype was seen a handful of times. The V gene is TRBV12-3 or TRBV12-4, the J gene TRBJ2-2, with 10 bases identical to TRBD2. V was clipped by 6 bases and J by 2 bases; unmatched bases: 6. The CDR3 totals 16 residues. The CDR3 reads CASSYRTSGNTGELFF. Written as DNA, the CDR3 is TGTGCCAGCAGCTATAGGACTAGCGGAAACACCGGGGAGCTGTTTTTT.

This clonotype was recorded a few times. The V and J genes are TRBV5-1 and TRBJ2-3; TRBD1 matches at 7 bases. The CDR3 totals 16 residues. Germline V gives CDR1 SGHRS, CDR2 YFSETQ. Trimming at V came to 1 base and at J to 1 base, leaving 6 bases not matched to a gene. CDR3 loop: CASSLQTGTGTDTQYF. The CDR3, as DNA: TGCGCCAGCAGCTTGCAAACCGGGACAGGCACAGATACGCAGTATTTT.

This clonotype was observed a handful of times. The V gene is TRBV5-1, the J gene TRBJ2-3; TRBD2 matches at 7 bases. Germline V gives CDR1 SGHRS, CDR2 YFSETQ. The V segment lost 0 bases and the J segment 3 bases; nucleotides outside the gene matches: 7. CDR3 length: 16 residues. The DNA of the CDR3 is TGCGCCAGCAGCTTGGGACTAGCTCACCGGACAGATACGCAGTATTTT. As protein: CASSLGLAHRTDTQYF.

This clonotype was counted between two and nine times. This chain connects TRBV14 to TRBJ2-3, with unresolved D. V was shortened by 3 bases and J by 2 bases, with 6 bases between the two germline ends. Germline V gives CDR1 SGHDN, CDR2 FVKESK. The length of the CDR3 is 13 residues. The CDR3 DNA reads TGTGCCAGCAGCCAGTATGACACAGATACGCAGTATTTT. Its translation is CASSQYDTDTQYF.

V and J are TRBV27 and TRBJ1-2, with D possibly TRBD1 on 6 matching bases. This CDR3 has 15 residues. The germline gives CDR1 MNHEY, CDR2 SMNVEV (reference sequence). Trimming removed 5 bases at V and 5 bases at J, with 18 bases between. The CDR3 sequence: CASSRGSARGYGYTF. The CDR3 coding sequence is TGTGCCAGCAGTCGCGGGTCAGCGAGGGGGTATGGCTACACCTTC.

This clonotype appeared a few times. The chain couples TRBV4-2 to TRBJ2-7, with a possible D match to TRBD1 (6 bases). The V end was cut by 0 bases, the J end by 3 bases, with 9 bases between. This CDR3 spans 14 amino acids. CDR1 and CDR2 from the germline V gene are LGHNA and YNFKEQ. CDR3 nucleotides: TGTGCCAGCAGCCAAGATCAGGGGCTCTACGAGCAGTACTTC. Amino acid sequence: CASSQDQGLYEQYF.

This chain connects TRBV14 to TRBJ2-3; D possibly corresponds to TRBD1 (6 bases). Trimming stripped 4 bases from V and 2 bases from J, with 13 bases between. This CDR3 spans 15 amino acids. Germline loops: CDR1 SGHDN, CDR2 FVKESK. The CDR3 region is CASSRWTVYTDTQYF. The CDR3 bases are TGTGCCAGCAGCCGGTGGACAGTTTACACAGATACGCAGTATTTT. The full variable domain, completed using reference TRBV14 and TRBJ2-3, is EAGVTQFPSHSVIEKGQTVTLRCDPISGHDNLYWYRRVMGKEIKFLLHFVKESKQDESGMPNNRFLAERTGGTYSTLKVQPAELEDSGVYFCASSRWTVYTDTQYFGPGTRLTVL.

Only a few counts were recorded for this clonotype. The gene calls are TRBV20-1 and TRBJ2-7; TRBD2 matches 8 bases. Germline V gene sequence: CDR1 DFQATT, CDR2 SNEGSKA (reference sequence). After removal of 0 bases from V and 6 bases from J, the junction contained 10 bases not matched to a gene. The CDR3 covers 15 residues. DNA for the CDR3: TGCAGTGCTAGAGATCTCAGGACTAGCTTATCCGAGCAGTACTTC. The encoded protein is CSARDLRTSLSEQYF.

In its sample, this clonotype was seen a few times. The chain has TRBV5-1 and TRBJ2-3, with TRBD2 matching over 7 bases. CDR1 and CDR2 (germline): SGHRS, YFSETQ. The V gene end was trimmed by 1 base and the J gene end by 0 bases; junction bases not matched to a gene: 17. The CDR3 is 20 residues long. The CDR3, as DNA: TGCGCCAGCAGCTTGCCCTCGTTCCCACTAGGAGCGGGGAGCACAGATACGCAGTATTTT. It encodes CASSLPSFPLGAGSTDTQYF.

V is TRBV27 and J is TRBJ2-1; TRBD2 matches at 12 bases. The CDR3 sequence is 17 residues long. V trimming: 2 bases; J trimming: 7 bases; junction bases outside the gene matches: 9. Germline values: CDR1 MNHEY, CDR2 SMNVEV (reference sequence). The chain's CDR3 is CASSLKGLAGGRNEQFF. CDR3 DNA sequence: TGTGCCAGCAGTTTAAAGGGCCTAGCGGGGGGGCGGAATGAGCAGTTCTTC.

The CDR3 protein is CSVEPLRDIQYF. In DNA form, the CDR3 reads TGCAGCGTTGAACCTCTGAGGGACATTCAGTACTTC. The chain couples TRBV29-1 to TRBJ2-4; a weak D match, TRBD2 (5 bases). This CDR3 region has 12 residues. CDR1 SQVTM and CDR2 ANQGSEA come from the germline V gene. Trimming cost V 2 bases and J 8 bases, with 10 bases left between them.

This chain links TRBV5-1 with TRBJ2-2; perhaps TRBD1 as D (6 bases). CDR1 and CDR2 (germline): SGHRS, YFSETQ. Trimming left V 0 bases short and J 7 bases short, with 19 bases between. The CDR3 extends over 17 amino acids. The CDR3 DNA reads as TGCGCCAGCAGCTTGGACTCACGAGGGGGTAGCAACGGGGAGCTGTTTTTT. Translated: CASSLDSRGGSNGELFF.

V usage is TRBV18 and J usage is TRBJ2-3; D unresolved. Per the germline V gene, CDR1 is KGHSH and CDR2 is LQKENI. This CDR3 spans 14 amino acids. Trimming shortened V by 0 bases and J by 0 bases, and 4 bases separated the two germline ends. The CDR3 spells CASSPPASTDTQYF. As DNA, the CDR3 is TGTGCCAGCTCACCACCGGCAAGCACAGATACGCAGTATTTT.

J is TRBJ2-2 and V is TRBV12-3 or TRBV12-4; TRBD1 aligns across 7 bases. This CDR3 region has 15 residues. With 7 bases clipped from V and 5 bases from J, the junction kept 10 bases outside the gene matches. The CDR3 reads CASNTQGVETGELFF. The CDR3 bases are TGTGCCAGCAATACCCAGGGGGTAGAGACCGGGGAGCTGTTTTTT.

V is TRBV5-1 and J is TRBJ2-2; D possibly matches TRBD1 or TRBD2 (6 bases each). Deletions cut 2 bases from V and 6 bases from J, with 14 bases between. CDR3 size: 15 residues. Germline CDR1 reads SGHRS; CDR2 reads YFSETQ. CDR3 DNA sequence: TGCGCCAGCAGCTTAATGTGGGGGGCGCCCGGGGAGCTGTTTTTT. The encoded protein is CASSLMWGAPGELFF.

This clonotype was seen only once. This sequence joins TRBV19 and TRBJ2-5; D is possibly TRBD1 or TRBD2 (5 bases each). The end of the DNA fits TRBJ2-1 better, so the J call may be wrong. This CDR3 contains 11 residues. Germline loops: CDR1 LNHDA, CDR2 SQIVND (reference sequence). CDR3 loop: CASSIWGEQFF. CDR3 DNA: TGTGCCAGTAGTATATGGGGGGAGCAGTTCTTC.

This clonotype came up a few times. This sequence joins TRBV20-1 and TRBJ1-5; D is ambiguous. The germline V and J ends were trimmed by 2 bases and 5 bases, with 13 bases remaining between them. Germline loops: CDR1 DFQATT, CDR2 SNEGSKA (reference sequence). The CDR3 consists of 14 residues. The CDR3 loop reads CSARRREDDQPQHF. As DNA, the CDR3 is TGCAGTGCTAGACGGAGGGAGGACGATCAGCCCCAGCATTTT.

The chain has TRBV12-3 or TRBV12-4 and TRBJ2-7; TRBD2 agrees at 10 bases. V gave up 3 bases and J gave up 0 bases; unmatched junction bases: 2. This CDR3 region has 15 residues. Here the CDR3 reads CASSFTSGASYEQYF. The CDR3 DNA is TGTGCCAGCAGTTTCACTAGCGGGGCCTCCTACGAGCAGTACTTC.

The rearrangement uses TRBV6-5 and TRBJ2-4; D might be TRBD1 or TRBD2, each matching 5 bases. V lost 5 bases and J lost 1, with 18 bases in between. The CDR3 is 17 residues long. Per the germline V gene, CDR1 is MNHEY and CDR2 is SVGAGI. CDR3 protein: CASSLRRGEGAKNIQYF. The CDR3, as DNA: TGTGCCAGCAGTCTACGCCGGGGCGAGGGGGCCAAAAACATTCAGTACTTC.

This chain uses TRBV20-1 with TRBJ2-5; 14 bases line up with TRBD2. CDR3 size: 16 residues. Germline loops: CDR1 DFQATT, CDR2 SNEGSKA (reference sequence). V was clipped by 6 bases and J by 1 base; unmatched bases: 7. The DNA of the CDR3 is TGCAGTGCCCAGGGACTAGCGGGAGACCTCCAAGAGACCCAGTACTTC. This gives the protein CSAQGLAGDLQETQYF.

J is TRBJ2-5 and V is TRBV20-1; 7 nucleotides line up with TRBD2. The better agreement between TRBJ2-7 and the DNA end casts doubt on the J call. The CDR3 consists of 15 residues. Germline V CDR1 and CDR2: DFQATT, SNEGSKA (reference sequence). CDR3: CSARDPYGGGYEQYF. As DNA, the CDR3 is TGCAGTGCTAGAGATCCGTACGGCGGGGGTTACGAGCAGTACTTC.

The V gene is TRBV5-1, the J gene TRBJ2-1; TRBD2 matches at 12 bases. With V trimmed by 6 bases and J by 1 base, 5 bases remained unmatched. The CDR3 runs 16 residues. Germline assignment: CDR1 SGHRS and CDR2 YFSETQ. The CDR3 here is CASMASGGASYNEQFF. Here the CDR3 DNA reads TGCGCCAGCATGGCTAGCGGGGGGGCTTCCTACAATGAGCAGTTCTTC.

This clonotype has a handful of counts. The V and J genes are TRBV3-1 and TRBJ2-3; no firm D call. This CDR3 has 12 residues. Germline CDR1 is LGHDT and CDR2 is YNNKEL (reference sequence). V lost 0 bases and J lost 8, with 6 bases in between. The CDR3 loop reads CASSQETGTQYF. Written as DNA, the CDR3 is TGTGCCAGCAGCCAAGAAACCGGTACGCAGTATTTT.

This clonotype was seen more than once but under ten times. The chain carries TRBV12-3 or TRBV12-4 and TRBJ2-3; D possibly corresponds to TRBD2 (6 bases). Trimming left V 5 bases short and J 0 bases short, with 12 bases between. This CDR3 region has 15 residues. Here the CDR3 reads CASSNIGTSTDTQYF. DNA for the CDR3: TGTGCCAGCAGTAATATCGGGACTAGCACAGATACGCAGTATTTT.

This clonotype was seen at least ten times. Relative to the germline gene, one junction end is altered; a read error may explain this. The chain joins TRBV18 to TRBJ2-5; D tentatively reads TRBD1 or TRBD2 (5 bases each). Germline values: CDR1 KGHSH, CDR2 LQKENI. CDR3 length: 13 residues. CDR3 loop: CASSPGRQETQYF. CDR3 DNA: TGCGCCAGCAGCCCGGGACGACAAGAGACCCAGTACTTC. The full variable domain, with the rest looked up from reference TRBV18 and TRBJ2-5, is NAGVMQNPRHLVRRRGQEARLRCSPMKGHSHVYWYRQLPEEGLKFMVYLQKENIIDESGMPKERFSAEFPKEGPSILRIQQVVRGDSAAYFCASSPGRQETQYFGPGTRLLVL.

This clonotype was detected only a few times. The chain combines TRBV5-1 with TRBJ2-2, with D unclear. V was pared by 0 bases and J by 2 bases, with 8 bases between. This CDR3 is built from 15 residues. Germline V gives CDR1 SGHRS, CDR2 YFSETQ. The CDR3 coding sequence is TGCGCCAGCAGCTTGGGGGCAATCAACACCGGGGAGCTGTTTTTT. Protein: CASSLGAINTGELFF.

The gene calls are TRBV6-1 and TRBJ2-3, with D perhaps TRBD1 or TRBD2 (6 bases each). The CDR3 contains 15 residues. CDR1 is MNHNS, CDR2 SASEGT, per germline. V was shortened by 6 bases and J by 2 bases, with 15 bases between the two germline ends. In DNA, the CDR3 is TGTGCCAGCAGACGCGGGACATCTCTCACAGATACGCAGTATTTT. Translation gives CASRRGTSLTDTQYF.

This chain links TRBV21-1 with TRBJ2-4; the table's D call of TRBD1 was not tested on the DNA. TRBV21-1 is a pseudogene segment. CDR3 length: 15 amino acids. CDR3 in amino acids: CASSTGKRAKNIQYF. CDR3 bases: TGTGCCAGCAGTACAGGGAAGAGAGCCAAAAACATTCAGTACTTC.

The chain's CDR3 is CSARGPGANSPLHF. As DNA, the CDR3 is TGCAGTGCTAGAGGGCCAGGAGCAAATTCACCCCTCCACTTT. The chain joins TRBV20-1 to TRBJ1-6; D is unresolved. Between the trimmed V and J ends, which lost 1 base and 7 bases, there was a span of 11 bases. Germline loops: CDR1 DFQATT, CDR2 SNEGSKA (reference sequence). The CDR3 is 14 residues long.